This TCR beta chain was profiled in a study of blood T cell repertoires in COVID-19. Original data processing: Researchers report that nucleated cell counts were estimated from reference gene primer amplification. Profiled with immunoSEQ multiplex PCR; TCRdb holds only in-frame clones, not every one. The V and J calls and clone size were taken over from that table, and D and trimming were inferred from the DNA. The data show roughly 290,000 clones, with 75% to 90% seen just once and 1.5% to 2% held by the top ten. Looked up from germline, CDR1 is KGHSH and CDR2 is LQKENI. This CDR3 region has 15 residues. V lost 0 bases and J lost 5; bases outside the gene matches: 5.

The sample consisted of PBMCs or T cells enriched from blood (not recorded which). This sequence joins TRBV18 and TRBJ2-5; 8 bases fit TRBD2. This receptor was obtained from a middle-aged woman who had recovered from COVID-19. As DNA, the CDR3 is TGTGCCAGCTCACCACCGGGACTAGTCTCGGAGACCCAGTACTTC. The encoded protein is CASSPPGLVSETQYF. Filled out from reference TRBV18 and TRBJ2-5, the complete variable domain reads NAGVMQNPRHLVRRRGQEARLRCSPMKGHSHVYWYRQLPEEGLKFMVYLQKENIIDESGMPKERFSAEFPKEGPSILRIQQVVRGDSAAYFCASSPPGLVSETQYFGPGTRLLVL.